These 13 T cell receptor beta chains were sequenced from one sample in a study of blood T cells in healthy people across ages. With a J-beta primer mix and a sample-barcoded 5' primer, a second PCR ran about 6 to 11 cycles. Each CDR3 protein is one row after TCRdb ran MiXCR on the 5' RACE reads. The sample lists 1 million or so distinct CDR3 sequences; under 30% were seen once. This same sample was also taken into another study, of T cells of mothers and their children.

The sample comprised blood. The receptors stem from a girl aged 2-10 years in good health.

This clonotype was seen only a few times. This chain uses TRBV19 with TRBJ2-1; D might be TRBD2 (6 bases). V lost 4 bases and J lost 4, with 11 bases in between. Per the germline V gene, CDR1 is LNHDA and CDR2 is SQIVND (reference sequence). This CDR3 comprises 14 residues. The CDR3 region has the DNA TGTGCCAGTAGTAATCGGGGGACTTACAATGAGCAGTTCTTC. Encoded protein: CASSNRGTYNEQFF.

The CDR3 sequence: CSARVLDRYEQYF. CDR3 DNA sequence: TGCAGTGCTAGAGTTCTAGACAGATACGAGCAGTACTTC. V gene TRBV20-1 combines with J gene TRBJ2-1; D might be TRBD1 (5 bases). The DNA end is a closer match to TRBJ2-7, so the J assignment may be wrong. Germline loops: CDR1 DFQATT, CDR2 SNEGSKA (reference sequence). The CDR3 has 13 amino acids.

The CDR3 sequence: CASSLVLRPLDNEQFF. The CDR3 DNA follows: TGTGCCAGCAGCTTAGTCCTCAGGCCACTGGACAATGAGCAGTTCTTC. This sequence joins TRBV7-9 and TRBJ2-1; D unclear. V was shortened by 1 base and J by 5 bases, with 15 bases between the two germline ends. Germline loops: CDR1 SEHNR, CDR2 FQNEAQ (reference sequence). There are 16 residues in the CDR3.

The chain joins TRBV29-1 to TRBJ2-3; 8 bases fit TRBD1. The CDR3 has 16 amino acids. The V gene's germline CDR1 is SQVTM and CDR2 ANQGSEA. J lost 5 bases, V lost 4 bases, and 14 bases had no gene match. CDR3 in amino acids: CSVGVVPGQVGDTQYF. CDR3 DNA sequence: TGCAGCGTTGGGGTCGTTCCGGGACAGGTGGGAGATACGCAGTATTTT.

This clonotype was seen a handful of times. The chain has TRBV4-2 and TRBJ2-3; D uncertain. The CDR3 spans 16 residues. Germline V gives CDR1 LGHNA, CDR2 YNFKEQ. The ends were cut back, 1 base at V and 2 bases at J, with 13 bases in the middle. The CDR3 region has the DNA TGTGCCAGCAGCCAAGTGGACGCCTCGAACACAGATACGCAGTATTTT. The encoded protein is CASSQVDASNTDTQYF.

The chain has TRBV21-1 and TRBJ1-2; the table's D call of TRBD1 was not tested on the DNA. TRBV21-1 is classified as a pseudogene. The CDR3 consists of 13 residues. CDR3 DNA: TGTGCCAGCAGCCGCCTGGGCAGGGCTGGCTACACCTTC. The encoded protein is CASSRLGRAGYTF.

A few counts support this clonotype. The chain links TRBV4-3 to TRBJ2-5; TRBD2 agrees at 10 bases. The DNA end favors TRBJ2-1, so the J call may be wrong. The CDR3 runs to 15 residues. The germline V gene has CDR1 LGHNA and CDR2 YSLEER. CDR3 sequence reads: CASIPGLATPNEQFF. The CDR3 nucleotides read TGCGCCAGCATTCCGGGACTAGCGACGCCCAATGAGCAGTTCTTC.

The rearrangement links TRBV14 to TRBJ2-7; 7 nucleotides agree with TRBD1. The trim removed 3 bases at V and 4 bases at J, leaving 6 bases unmatched. The CDR3 runs to 14 residues. Germline assignment: CDR1 SGHDN and CDR2 FVKESK. Written as DNA, the CDR3 is TGTGCCAGCAGCCACCTTGGACAGGTTTACGAGCAGTACTTC. This sequence encodes CASSHLGQVYEQYF.

A remark on this clonotype: At one end the junction does not follow the germline gene, possibly because of a read error. The genes are TRBV20-1 and TRBJ2-5; maybe TRBD2 (5 bases). The CDR3 covers 14 residues. The germline gives CDR1 DFQATT, CDR2 SNEGSKA (reference sequence). CDR3 sequence reads: CSTREEEIQETQYF. CDR3 sequence (DNA): TGCAGTACTAGAGAGGAGGAGATTCAAGAGACCCAGTACTTC.

V is TRBV7-9 and J is TRBJ2-7; tentatively, D is TRBD2 (6 bases). Trimming pared 4 bases from V and 3 bases from J, leaving 19 bases between. Germline values: CDR1 SEHNR, CDR2 FQNEAQ (reference sequence). The CDR3 totals 16 residues. The CDR3 reads CASSSTGGEPLYEQYF. In DNA, the CDR3 is TGTGCCAGCAGCTCCACCGGAGGGGAACCCCTCTACGAGCAGTACTTC.

This clonotype has just a few counts. This rearrangement joins TRBV6-6 to TRBJ2-7; D ambiguous. Germline CDR1 and CDR2: MNHNY and SVGAGI (reference sequence). The length of the CDR3 is 12 residues. V was pared by 2 bases and J by 0 bases, with 2 bases between. This chain's CDR3 is CASSYASYEQYF. DNA for the CDR3: TGTGCCAGCAGTTACGCCTCCTACGAGCAGTACTTC.

The chain couples TRBV15 to TRBJ2-6, with 7 bases lining up with TRBD1. Germline V gene data show CDR1 as LNHNV and CDR2 as YYDKDF (reference sequence). The CDR3 sequence is 14 residues long. Germline trimming cut 8 bases from V and 4 bases from J; bases unmatched to any gene: 5. The chain's CDR3 is CATETGTGANVLTF. The CDR3 DNA follows: TGTGCCACCGAGACAGGGACAGGGGCCAACGTCCTGACTTTC.

The V gene is TRBV5-5, the J gene TRBJ1-2; 7 positions match TRBD1. J lost 3 bases, V lost 0 bases, and 5 bases had no gene match. Germline CDR1 SGHKS, CDR2 YYEKEE (reference sequence). This CDR3 comprises 15 residues. The CDR3 bases are TGTGCCAGCAGCTTGGCGGCAGGGGGTTACTATGGCTACACCTTC. This translates into CASSLAAGGYYGYTF.